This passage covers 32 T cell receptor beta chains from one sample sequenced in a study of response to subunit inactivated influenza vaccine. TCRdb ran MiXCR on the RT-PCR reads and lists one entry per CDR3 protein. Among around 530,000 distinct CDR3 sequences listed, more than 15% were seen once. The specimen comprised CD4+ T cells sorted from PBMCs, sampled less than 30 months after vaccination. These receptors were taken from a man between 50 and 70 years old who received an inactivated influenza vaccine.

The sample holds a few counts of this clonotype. DNA for the CDR3: TGTGCCAGCAGTTTAGGAGGCAGCCTCAATCAGCCCCAGCATTTT. Translation: CASSLGGSLNQPQHF. The chain recombines TRBV12-3 or TRBV12-4 with TRBJ1-5; the D is unclear. CDR3 length equals 15 residues. V lost 1 base, J lost 3 bases, and 10 bases lay in between.

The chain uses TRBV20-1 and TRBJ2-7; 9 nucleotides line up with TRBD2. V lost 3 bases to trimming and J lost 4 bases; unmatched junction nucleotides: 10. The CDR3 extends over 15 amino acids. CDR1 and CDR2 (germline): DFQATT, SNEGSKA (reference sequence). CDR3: CSARDVTSGLYEQYF. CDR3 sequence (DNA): TGCAGTGCTAGGGACGTCACTAGCGGGTTATACGAGCAGTACTTC.

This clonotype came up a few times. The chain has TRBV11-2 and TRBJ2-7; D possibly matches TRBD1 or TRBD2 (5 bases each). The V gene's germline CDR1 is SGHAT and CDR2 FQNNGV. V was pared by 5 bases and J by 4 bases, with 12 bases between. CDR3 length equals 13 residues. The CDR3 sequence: CASSLGPLYEQYF. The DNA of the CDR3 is TGTGCCAGCAGCCTGGGACCATTATACGAGCAGTACTTC.

The DNA of the CDR3 is TGCGCCAGCAGCCAAGGGACAGAGGGACGGGAAAAACTGTTTTTT. Translating it yields CASSQGTEGREKLFF. The rearrangement uses TRBV5-1 and TRBJ1-4; TRBD1 matches 7 bases. Germline V gene data show CDR1 as SGHRS and CDR2 as YFSETQ. This CDR3 is built from 15 residues. Losses at the gene ends were 4 bases for V and 8 bases for J; bases not matched to a gene: 11.

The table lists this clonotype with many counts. The CDR3 nucleotides are TGTGCCAGCAGTTCTCGAGGTGGGGACGCCCATAGCAATCAGCCCCAGCATTTT. It yields the protein CASSSRGGDAHSNQPQHF. This sequence joins TRBV28 and TRBJ1-5, with D tentatively TRBD1 (5 bases). The germline V gene has CDR1 MDHEN and CDR2 SYDVKM. CDR3 length: 18 amino acids. The V and J ends lost 4 bases and 0 bases respectively, with 19 bases between them.

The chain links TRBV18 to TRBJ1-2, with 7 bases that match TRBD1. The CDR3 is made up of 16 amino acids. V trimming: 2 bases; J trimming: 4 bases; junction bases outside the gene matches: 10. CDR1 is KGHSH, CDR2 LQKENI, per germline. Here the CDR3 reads CASSPTAGTAGYGYTF. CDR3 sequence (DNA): TGTGCCAGCTCACCAACAGCGGGGACAGCCGGCTATGGCTACACCTTC.

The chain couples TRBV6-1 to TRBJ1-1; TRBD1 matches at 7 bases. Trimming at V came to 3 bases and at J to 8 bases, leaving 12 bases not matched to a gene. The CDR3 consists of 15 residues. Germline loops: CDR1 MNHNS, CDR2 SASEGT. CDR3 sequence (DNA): TGTGCCAGCAGTGATCTAGCGAAGGGGGCGCCGGAAGCTTTCTTT. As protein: CASSDLAKGAPEAFF.

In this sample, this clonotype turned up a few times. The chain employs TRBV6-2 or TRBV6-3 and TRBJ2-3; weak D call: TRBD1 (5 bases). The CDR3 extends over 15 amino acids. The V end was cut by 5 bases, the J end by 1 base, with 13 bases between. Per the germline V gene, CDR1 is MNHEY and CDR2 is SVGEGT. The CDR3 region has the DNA TGTGCCAGCAGTGACAGTGGTCTCGGCACAGATACGCAGTATTTT. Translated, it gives CASSDSGLGTDTQYF.

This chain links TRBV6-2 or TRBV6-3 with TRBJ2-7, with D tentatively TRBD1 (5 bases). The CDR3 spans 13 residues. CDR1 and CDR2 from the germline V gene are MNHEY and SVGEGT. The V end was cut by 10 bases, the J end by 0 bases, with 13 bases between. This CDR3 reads CATRPDNSYEQYF. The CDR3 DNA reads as TGTGCCACTCGACCGGACAACTCCTACGAGCAGTACTTC.

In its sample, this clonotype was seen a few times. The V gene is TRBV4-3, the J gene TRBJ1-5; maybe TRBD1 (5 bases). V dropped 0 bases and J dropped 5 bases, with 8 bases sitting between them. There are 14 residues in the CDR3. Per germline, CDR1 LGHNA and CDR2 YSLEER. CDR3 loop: CASSQDRGHQPQHF. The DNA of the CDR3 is TGCGCCAGCAGCCAAGATAGGGGCCATCAGCCCCAGCATTTT.

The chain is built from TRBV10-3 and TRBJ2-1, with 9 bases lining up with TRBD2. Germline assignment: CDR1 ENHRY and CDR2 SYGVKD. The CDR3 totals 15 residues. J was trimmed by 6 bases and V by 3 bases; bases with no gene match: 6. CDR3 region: CAISEPGLATNEQFF. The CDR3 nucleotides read TGTGCCATCAGTGAACCGGGACTAGCTACCAATGAGCAGTTCTTC.

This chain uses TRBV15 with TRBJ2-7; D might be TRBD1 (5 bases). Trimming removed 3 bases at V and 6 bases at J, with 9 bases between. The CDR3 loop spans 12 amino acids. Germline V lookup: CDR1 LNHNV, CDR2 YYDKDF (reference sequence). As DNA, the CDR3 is TGTGCCACCAGCAGGGACATAGGCGAGCAGTACTTC. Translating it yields CATSRDIGEQYF.

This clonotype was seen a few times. DNA of the CDR3: TGCAGTGCTAGATACCAGGGAAACACTGAAGCTTTCTTT. It translates to CSARYQGNTEAFF. J is TRBJ1-1 and V is TRBV20-1, with TRBD1 as a possible D gene (5 bases). Looked up from germline, CDR1 is DFQATT and CDR2 is SNEGSKA (reference sequence). The CDR3 loop spans 13 amino acids. Trimming pared 2 bases from V and 2 bases from J, leaving 9 bases between.

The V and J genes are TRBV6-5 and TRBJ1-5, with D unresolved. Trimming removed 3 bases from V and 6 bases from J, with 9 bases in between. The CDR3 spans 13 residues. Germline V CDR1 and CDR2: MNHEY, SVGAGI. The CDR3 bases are TGTGCCAGCAGTTATAAAACGGGTCAGCCCCAGCATTTT. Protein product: CASSYKTGQPQHF.

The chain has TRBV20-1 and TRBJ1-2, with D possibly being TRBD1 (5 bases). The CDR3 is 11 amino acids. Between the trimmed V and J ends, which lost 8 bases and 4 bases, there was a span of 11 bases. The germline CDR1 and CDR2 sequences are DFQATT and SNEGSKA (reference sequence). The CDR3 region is CSPSGTYGYTF. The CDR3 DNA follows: TGCAGTCCTTCCGGGACCTATGGCTACACCTTC.

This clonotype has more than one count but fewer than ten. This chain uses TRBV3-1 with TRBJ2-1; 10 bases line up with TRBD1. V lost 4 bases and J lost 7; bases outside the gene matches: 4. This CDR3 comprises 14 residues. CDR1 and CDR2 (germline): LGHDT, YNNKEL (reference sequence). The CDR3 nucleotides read TGTGCCAGCAGCCCTCTGGACAGGGGGAATGAGCAGTTCTTC. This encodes CASSPLDRGNEQFF.

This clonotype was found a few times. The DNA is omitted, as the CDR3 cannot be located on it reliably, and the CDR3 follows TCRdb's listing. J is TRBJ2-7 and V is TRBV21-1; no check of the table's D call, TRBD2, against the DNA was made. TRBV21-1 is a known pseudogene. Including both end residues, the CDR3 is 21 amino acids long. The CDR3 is CASSKALSVAGGTSGTYEQYF.

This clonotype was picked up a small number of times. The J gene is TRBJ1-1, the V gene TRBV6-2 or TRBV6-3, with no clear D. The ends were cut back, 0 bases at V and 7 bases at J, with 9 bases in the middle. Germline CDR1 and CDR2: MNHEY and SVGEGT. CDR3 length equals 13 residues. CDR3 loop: CASSYSGGFEAFF. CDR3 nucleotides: TGTGCCAGCAGTTACTCGGGAGGCTTTGAAGCTTTCTTT.

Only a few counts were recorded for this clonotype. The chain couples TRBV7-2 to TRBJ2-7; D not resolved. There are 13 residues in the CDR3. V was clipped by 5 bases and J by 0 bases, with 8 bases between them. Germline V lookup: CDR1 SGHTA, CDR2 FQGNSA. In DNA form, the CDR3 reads TGTGCCAGCAGCAGGGTCGGCTCCTACGAGCAGTACTTC. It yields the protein CASSRVGSYEQYF.

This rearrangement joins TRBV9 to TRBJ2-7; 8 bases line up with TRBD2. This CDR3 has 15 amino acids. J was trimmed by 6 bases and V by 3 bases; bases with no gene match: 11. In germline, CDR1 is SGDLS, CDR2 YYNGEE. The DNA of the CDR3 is TGTGCCAGCAGCGAGGGGGGAGCGGGGGTGGCCGAGCAGTACTTC. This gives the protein CASSEGGAGVAEQYF.

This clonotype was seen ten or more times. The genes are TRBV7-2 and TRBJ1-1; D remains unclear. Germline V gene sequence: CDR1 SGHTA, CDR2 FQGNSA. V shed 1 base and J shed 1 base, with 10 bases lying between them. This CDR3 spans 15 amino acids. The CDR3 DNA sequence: TGTGCCAGCAGCTTAGTTGGCCTCAGGAACACTGAAGCTTTCTTT. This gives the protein CASSLVGLRNTEAFF.

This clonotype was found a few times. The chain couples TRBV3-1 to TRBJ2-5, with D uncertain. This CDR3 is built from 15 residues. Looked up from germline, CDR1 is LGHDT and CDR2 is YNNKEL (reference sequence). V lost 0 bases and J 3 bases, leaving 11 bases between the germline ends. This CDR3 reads CASSQEPRLEETQYF. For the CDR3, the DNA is TGTGCCAGCAGCCAAGAACCAAGACTGGAAGAGACCCAGTACTTC.

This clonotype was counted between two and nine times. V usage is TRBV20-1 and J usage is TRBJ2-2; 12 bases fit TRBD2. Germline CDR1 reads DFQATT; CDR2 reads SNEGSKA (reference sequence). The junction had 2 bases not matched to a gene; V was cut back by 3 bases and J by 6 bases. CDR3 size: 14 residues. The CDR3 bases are TGCAGTGCTAGGACTAGCGGGGGCCCCGGGGAGCTGTTTTTT. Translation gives CSARTSGGPGELFF.

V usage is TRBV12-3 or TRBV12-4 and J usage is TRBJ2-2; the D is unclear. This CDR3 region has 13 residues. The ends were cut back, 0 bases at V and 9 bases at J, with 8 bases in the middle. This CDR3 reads CASSLATDRELFF. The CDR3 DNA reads TGTGCCAGCAGTTTAGCGACGGATCGGGAGCTGTTTTTT.

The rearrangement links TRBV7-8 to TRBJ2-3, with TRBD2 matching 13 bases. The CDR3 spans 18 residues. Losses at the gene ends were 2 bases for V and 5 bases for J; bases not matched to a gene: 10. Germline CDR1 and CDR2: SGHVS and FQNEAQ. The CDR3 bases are TGTGCCAGCAGCTTAATTGGGACTAGCGGGGCCCATGTAGATACGCAGTATTTT. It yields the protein CASSLIGTSGAHVDTQYF.

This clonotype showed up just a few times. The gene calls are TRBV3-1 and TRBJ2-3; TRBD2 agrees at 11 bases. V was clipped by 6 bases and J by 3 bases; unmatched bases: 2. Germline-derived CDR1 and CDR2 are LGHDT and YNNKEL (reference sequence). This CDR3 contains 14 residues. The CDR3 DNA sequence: TGTGCCAGCAGACCTAGCGGGAGGACAGATACGCAGTATTTT. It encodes CASRPSGRTDTQYF.

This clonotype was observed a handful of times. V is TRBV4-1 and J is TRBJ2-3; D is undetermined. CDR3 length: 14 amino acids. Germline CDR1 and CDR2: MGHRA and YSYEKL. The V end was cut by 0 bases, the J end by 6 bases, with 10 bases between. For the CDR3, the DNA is TGCGCCAGCAGCCAAGACCGGGCATCGGATACGCAGTATTTT. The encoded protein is CASSQDRASDTQYF.

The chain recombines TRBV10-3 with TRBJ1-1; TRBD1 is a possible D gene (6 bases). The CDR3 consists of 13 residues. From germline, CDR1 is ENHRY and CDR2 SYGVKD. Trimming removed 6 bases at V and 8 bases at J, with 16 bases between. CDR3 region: CAIRHQGPGEAFF. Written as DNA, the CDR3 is TGTGCCATCAGACACCAGGGGCCTGGAGAAGCTTTCTTT.

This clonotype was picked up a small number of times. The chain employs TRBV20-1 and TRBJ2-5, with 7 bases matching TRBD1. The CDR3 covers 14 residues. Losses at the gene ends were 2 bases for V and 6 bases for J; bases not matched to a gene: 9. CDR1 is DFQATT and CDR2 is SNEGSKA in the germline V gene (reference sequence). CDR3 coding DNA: TGCAGTGCTAGACTCCGTAGGGGGCCTCAGACCCAGTACTTC. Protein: CSARLRRGPQTQYF.

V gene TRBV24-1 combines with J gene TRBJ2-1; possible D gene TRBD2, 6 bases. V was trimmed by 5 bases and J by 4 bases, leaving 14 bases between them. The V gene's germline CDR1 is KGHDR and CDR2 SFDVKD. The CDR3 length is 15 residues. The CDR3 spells CATSGGNSPYNEQFF. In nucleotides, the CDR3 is TGTGCCACCAGTGGCGGGAACAGCCCTTACAATGAGCAGTTCTTC.

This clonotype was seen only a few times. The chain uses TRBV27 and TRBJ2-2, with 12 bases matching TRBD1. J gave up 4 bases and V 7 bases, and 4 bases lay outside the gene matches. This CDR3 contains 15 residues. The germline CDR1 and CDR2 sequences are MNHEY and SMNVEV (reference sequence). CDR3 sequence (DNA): TGTGCCAGCAAACCGGGACAGGGGGCCACCGGGGAGCTGTTTTTT. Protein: CASKPGQGATGELFF.

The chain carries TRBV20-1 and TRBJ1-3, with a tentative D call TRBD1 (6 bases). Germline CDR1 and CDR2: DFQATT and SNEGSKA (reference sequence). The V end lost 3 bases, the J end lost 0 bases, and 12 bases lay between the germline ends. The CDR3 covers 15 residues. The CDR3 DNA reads TGCAGTGCTAGGGACAGTTTATACTCTGGAAACACCATATATTTT. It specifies CSARDSLYSGNTIYF.